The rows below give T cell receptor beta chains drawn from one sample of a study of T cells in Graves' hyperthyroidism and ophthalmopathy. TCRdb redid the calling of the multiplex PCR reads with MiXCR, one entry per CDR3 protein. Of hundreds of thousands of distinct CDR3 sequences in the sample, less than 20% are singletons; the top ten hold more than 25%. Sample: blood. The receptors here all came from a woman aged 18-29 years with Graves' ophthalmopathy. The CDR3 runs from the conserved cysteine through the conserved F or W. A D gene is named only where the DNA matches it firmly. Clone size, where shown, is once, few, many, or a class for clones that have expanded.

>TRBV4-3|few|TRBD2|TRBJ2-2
TGCGCCAGCAGCCAGCGATCTGAGGGAGGGCCTCGCATCTTCGGCGGGGAGCTGTTTTTT
CASSQRSEGGPRIFGGELFF
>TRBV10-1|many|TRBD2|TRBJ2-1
TGCGCCAGCAGTGAGTCGCTTAGGACTAGCGGGGGCTTGTCCTACAATGAGCAGTTCTTC
CASSESLRTSGGLSYNEQFF
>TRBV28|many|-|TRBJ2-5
TGTGCCAGCGGGAATAGAGGGACCCAGTACTTC
CASGNRGTQYF
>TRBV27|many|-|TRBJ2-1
TGTGCCAGCACCTGGACAGCCTCCTACAATGAGCAGTTCTTC
CASTWTASYNEQFF
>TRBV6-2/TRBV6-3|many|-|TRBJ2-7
TGTGCCAGCAGTTATACAGGAGTCTACGAGCAGTACTTC
CASSYTGVYEQYF
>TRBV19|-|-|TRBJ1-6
TGTGCCGGAAATGGGGGATCAAGCCTTTTATCACCCCTCCACTTT
CAGNGGSSLLSPLHF
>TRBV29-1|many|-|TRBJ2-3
TGCAGCGTTGGGGGGGGGCTCTCAGGGGATACGCAGTATTTT
CSVGGGLSGDTQYF
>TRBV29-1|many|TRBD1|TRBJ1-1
TGCAGCGGTGGACAGGGGAAAACTGAAGCTTTCTTT
CSGGQGKTEAFF
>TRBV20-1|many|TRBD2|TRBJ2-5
TGCAGTGCTAGTCTCTGGAGGGGACTAGCGGGGGAAGAGACCCAGTACTTC
CSASLWRGLAGEETQYF
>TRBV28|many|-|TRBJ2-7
TGTGCCAGCAGTTATACCTACGAGCAGTACTTC
CASSYTYEQYF
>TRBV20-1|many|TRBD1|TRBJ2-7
TGCAGTGCTCCTGACCGGGACAGGGCAATAGAGCAGTACTTC
CSAPDRDRAIEQYF
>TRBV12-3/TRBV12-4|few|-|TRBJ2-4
TGTGCCAGCAGTCTGACAAATCCCAACATTCAGTACTTC
CASSLTNPNIQYF
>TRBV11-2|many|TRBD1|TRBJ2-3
TGTGCCAGCAGATGGGGACAGTCGAGGGGCACAGATACGCAGTATTTT
CASRWGQSRGTDTQYF
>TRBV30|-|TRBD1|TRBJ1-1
TGTGCCTGGACCAGGGGGTTGAACACTGAAGCTTTCTTT
CAWTRGLNTEAFF
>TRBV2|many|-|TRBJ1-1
TGTGCCAGCAACGCGCTTGGGGGCAGGGGCACTGAAGCTTTCTTT
CASNALGGRGTEAFF
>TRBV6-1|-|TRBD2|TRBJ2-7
TGTGCCAGCGATTCGGGCATACTAGCGGGAGTTTACTACGAGCAGTACTTC
CASDSGILAGVYYEQYF
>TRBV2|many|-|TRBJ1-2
TGTGCCAGCAGTGAATGGGCGGGGGTCTTTGGCTACACCTTC
CASSEWAGVFGYTF
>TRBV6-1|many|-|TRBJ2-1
TGTGCCAGCATTCACCATTCTCCCAGTGAGCAGTTCTTC
CASIHHSPSEQFF
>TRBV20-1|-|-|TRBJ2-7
TGCAGTGCTAGTGACAGAGGATCCTACGAGCAGTACTTC
CSASDRGSYEQYF
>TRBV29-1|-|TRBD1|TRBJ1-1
TGCAGCAGCCGACAGGGGGCGGGCACTGAAGCTTTCTTT
CSSRQGAGTEAFF
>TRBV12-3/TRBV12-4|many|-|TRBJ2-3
TGTGCCAGCAGTTTACCTCCCCTGCGGGGAGGCACAGATACGCAGTATTTT
CASSLPPLRGGTDTQYF
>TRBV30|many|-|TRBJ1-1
TGTGCCTGGAGTGGACAGTCGAACACTGAAGCTTTCTTT
CAWSGQSNTEAFF
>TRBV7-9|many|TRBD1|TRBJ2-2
TGTGCCAGCAGCGACCGCCGGAGACAGGGGGATTCCGGGGAGCTGTTTTTT
CASSDRRRQGDSGELFF
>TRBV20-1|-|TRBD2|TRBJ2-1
TGCAGTGCTAGACCCCACCCCGCGGGAGCTAGTGATGAGCAGTTCTTC
CSARPHPAGASDEQFF
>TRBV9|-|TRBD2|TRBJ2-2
TGTGCCAGCAGCAACCCGGGACTAGCGGGGATCGGGGAGCTGTTTTTT
CASSNPGLAGIGELFF
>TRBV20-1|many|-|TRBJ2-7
TGCAGTGCTAGAGAGGGAATTCCCTACGAGCAGTACTTC
CSAREGIPYEQYF
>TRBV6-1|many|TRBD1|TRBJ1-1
TGTGCCAGCATCGCACAGGGGGTAAACACTGAAGCTTTCTTT
CASIAQGVNTEAFF
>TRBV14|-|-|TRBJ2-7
TGTGCCAGCAGCCAAGGACTGGGGAGCTCCTACGAGCAGTACTTC
CASSQGLGSSYEQYF
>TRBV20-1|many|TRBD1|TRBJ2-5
TGCAGTGCTAGAGTTAAGGGGGCGGGAGAGACCCAGTACTTC
CSARVKGAGETQYF
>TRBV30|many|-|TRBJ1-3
TGTGCCTGGAGTGGGGGAGGTGGAAACACCATATATTTT
CAWSGGGGNTIYF
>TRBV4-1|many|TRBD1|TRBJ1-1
TGCGCCAGCAGGGGGACAGCTAACACTGAAGCTTTCTTT
CASRGTANTEAFF
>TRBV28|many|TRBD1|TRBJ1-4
TGTGCCAGCAGTCAGACAGGGAGGACGGAAAAACTGTTTTTT
CASSQTGRTEKLFF
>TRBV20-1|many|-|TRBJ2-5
TGCAGTGCTAGGAAAACTTGGGAGACCCAGTACTTC
CSARKTWETQYF
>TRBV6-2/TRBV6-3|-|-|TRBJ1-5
TGTGCCAGCAGTTACCCAGGACAAAATCAGCCCCAGCATTTT
CASSYPGQNQPQHF
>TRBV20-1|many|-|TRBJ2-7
TGCAGTGCTACCACGGATCCTTACTACGAGCAGTACTTC
CSATTDPYYEQYF
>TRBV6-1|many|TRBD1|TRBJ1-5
TGTGCCAGCAGGGGGACGGACAGGGTATATCAGCCCCAGCATTTT
CASRGTDRVYQPQHF
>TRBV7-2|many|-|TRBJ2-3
TGTGCCAGCAGCTCCCAGGTGGCTACGCAGTATTTT
CASSSQVATQYF
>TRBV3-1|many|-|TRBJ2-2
TGTGCCAGCAGCCAACTAGCTCCGAACACCGGGGAGCTGTTTTTT
CASSQLAPNTGELFF
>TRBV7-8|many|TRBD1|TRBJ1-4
TGTGCCAGCAGCTTAGCTCCGGGACAGGGCGGTGAAAAACTGTTTTTT
CASSLAPGQGGEKLFF
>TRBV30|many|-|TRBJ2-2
TGTGCCTGGATACCCTGGGGGGGCAACACCGGGGAGCTGTTTTTT
CAWIPWGGNTGELFF
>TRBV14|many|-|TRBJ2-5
TGTGCCAGCAGCCAAGATGTTGGGGGGTCTATAGAGACCCAGTACTTC
CASSQDVGGSIETQYF
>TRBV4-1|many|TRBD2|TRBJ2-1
TGCGCCAGCAACTCCCCCGGGACTAGCGGCTACAATGAGCAGTTCTTC
CASNSPGTSGYNEQFF
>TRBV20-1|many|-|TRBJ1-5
TGCAGTGCTAGAGGGACCGTATTCGATCAGCCCCAGCATTTT
CSARGTVFDQPQHF
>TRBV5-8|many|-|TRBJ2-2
TGTGCCAGCAGCATCTACGGGGGCGGGGAGCTGTTTTTT
CASSIYGGGELFF
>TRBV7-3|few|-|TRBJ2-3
TGTGCCAGCAGCTTAGGCCTGGGCACAGATACGCAGTATTTT
CASSLGLGTDTQYF
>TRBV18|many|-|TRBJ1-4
TGTGCCAGCTCCCCGCGGGCCGGCGATGAAAAACTGTTTTTT
CASSPRAGDEKLFF
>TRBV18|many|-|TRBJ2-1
TGTGCCAGCTCACCACTGAGCTCCTACAATGAGCAGTTCTTC
CASSPLSSYNEQFF